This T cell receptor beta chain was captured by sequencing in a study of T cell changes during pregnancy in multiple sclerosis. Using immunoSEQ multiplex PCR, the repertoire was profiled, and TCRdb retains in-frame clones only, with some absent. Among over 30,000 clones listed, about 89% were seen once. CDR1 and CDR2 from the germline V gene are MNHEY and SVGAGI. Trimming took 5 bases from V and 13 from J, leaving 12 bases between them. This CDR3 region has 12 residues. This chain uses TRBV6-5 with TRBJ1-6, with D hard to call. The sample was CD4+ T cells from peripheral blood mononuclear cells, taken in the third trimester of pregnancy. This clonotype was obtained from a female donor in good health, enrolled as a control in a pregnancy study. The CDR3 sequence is CASSPQLTPLHF. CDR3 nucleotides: TGTGCCAGCAGTCCACAGTTGACGCCCCTCCACTTT.